These 3 T cell receptor beta chains were sequenced from one sample in a study of blood T cell repertoires in COVID-19. Data came from immunoSEQ multiplex PCR; TCRdb stores just in-frame clones and leaves some out. The sample comprises approximately 220,000 clones, around 81% of which are singletons, and 3% to 3.5% rests with the top ten. The sample was peripheral blood. These receptors all come from a woman aged 30 to 39 who had recovered from COVID-19.

The genes are TRBV19 and TRBJ1-4; TRBD1 matches at 11 bases. V shed 6 bases and J 8 bases; nucleotides not matched to a gene: 5. The CDR3 loop spans 14 amino acids. Germline CDR1 LNHDA, CDR2 SQIVND (reference sequence). The CDR3 region is CASRDRGRDEKLFF. The CDR3 DNA reads TGTGCCAGTAGGGACAGGGGGCGAGACGAAAAACTGTTTTTT.

The V gene is TRBV18, the J gene TRBJ1-1; the match to TRBD1 covers 9 bases. The CDR3 consists of 14 residues. The germline gives CDR1 KGHSH, CDR2 LQKENI. J was trimmed by 2 bases and V by 5 bases; bases with no gene match: 3. CDR3 sequence: CASSMDRGNTEAFF. The DNA for the CDR3 is TGTGCCAGCTCAATGGACAGGGGAAACACTGAAGCTTTCTTT.

The chain has TRBV5-6 and TRBJ2-2, with TRBD2 matching 11 bases. The V segment lost 4 bases and the J segment 2 bases; nucleotides outside the gene matches: 4. Germline CDR1 is SGHDT and CDR2 is YYEEEE. The CDR3 has 16 amino acids. CDR3 bases: TGTGCCAGCAGCCCAGGACTAGCGGGCAACACCGGGGAGCTGTTTTTT. Amino acids: CASSPGLAGNTGELFF.